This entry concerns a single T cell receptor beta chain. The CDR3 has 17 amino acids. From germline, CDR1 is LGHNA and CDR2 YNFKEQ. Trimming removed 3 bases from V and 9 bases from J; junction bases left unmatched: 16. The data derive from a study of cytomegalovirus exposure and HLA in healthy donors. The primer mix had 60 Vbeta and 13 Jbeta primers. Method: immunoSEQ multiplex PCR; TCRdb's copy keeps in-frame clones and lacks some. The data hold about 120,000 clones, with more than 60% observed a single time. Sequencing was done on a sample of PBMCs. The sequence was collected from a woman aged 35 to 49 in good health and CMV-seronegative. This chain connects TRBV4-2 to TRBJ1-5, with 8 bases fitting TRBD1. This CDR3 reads CASSHHLGTGDPPPQHF. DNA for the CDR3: TGTGCCAGCAGCCACCACCTTGGGACAGGTGACCCCCCGCCCCAGCATTTT.